Described below is a single TCR beta chain sequence and its context. What it binds is unknown. Sequenced by immunoSEQ multiplex PCR; TCRdb stores in-frame clones only, minus some. The profile covers 70,000 to 90,000 clones, with around 85% appearing a single time and 5% taken by the ten largest. The data stem from a study of OX40 agonist ivuxolimab in advanced cancers. Study-level background: Each dose-escalation patient presented with hepatocellular carcinoma, melanoma, renal cell or head and neck cancer. From 23 to 79 years was the age range, with a mean of roughly 59 years, and approximately 84% were male.

Study results and caveats: Researchers did not determine the expanded peripheral T cells' antigen specificity.

The material was CD4+ or CD8+ T cells sorted from blood, obtained in a trial of the OX40 agonist ivuxolimab. This clonotype was obtained from an adult with an advanced solid tumor such as melanoma, head and neck, liver or kidney cancer.

The CDR3 region is CASSPPRTGESNEQFF. Here the CDR3 DNA reads TGTGCCAGCTCACCACCGAGGACAGGGGAAAGTAATGAGCAGTTCTTC. This sequence joins TRBV18 and TRBJ2-1; 9 nucleotides agree with TRBD1. The germline gives CDR1 KGHSH, CDR2 LQKENI. With V trimmed by 0 bases and J by 7 bases, 7 bases remained unmatched. The CDR3 contains 16 residues.